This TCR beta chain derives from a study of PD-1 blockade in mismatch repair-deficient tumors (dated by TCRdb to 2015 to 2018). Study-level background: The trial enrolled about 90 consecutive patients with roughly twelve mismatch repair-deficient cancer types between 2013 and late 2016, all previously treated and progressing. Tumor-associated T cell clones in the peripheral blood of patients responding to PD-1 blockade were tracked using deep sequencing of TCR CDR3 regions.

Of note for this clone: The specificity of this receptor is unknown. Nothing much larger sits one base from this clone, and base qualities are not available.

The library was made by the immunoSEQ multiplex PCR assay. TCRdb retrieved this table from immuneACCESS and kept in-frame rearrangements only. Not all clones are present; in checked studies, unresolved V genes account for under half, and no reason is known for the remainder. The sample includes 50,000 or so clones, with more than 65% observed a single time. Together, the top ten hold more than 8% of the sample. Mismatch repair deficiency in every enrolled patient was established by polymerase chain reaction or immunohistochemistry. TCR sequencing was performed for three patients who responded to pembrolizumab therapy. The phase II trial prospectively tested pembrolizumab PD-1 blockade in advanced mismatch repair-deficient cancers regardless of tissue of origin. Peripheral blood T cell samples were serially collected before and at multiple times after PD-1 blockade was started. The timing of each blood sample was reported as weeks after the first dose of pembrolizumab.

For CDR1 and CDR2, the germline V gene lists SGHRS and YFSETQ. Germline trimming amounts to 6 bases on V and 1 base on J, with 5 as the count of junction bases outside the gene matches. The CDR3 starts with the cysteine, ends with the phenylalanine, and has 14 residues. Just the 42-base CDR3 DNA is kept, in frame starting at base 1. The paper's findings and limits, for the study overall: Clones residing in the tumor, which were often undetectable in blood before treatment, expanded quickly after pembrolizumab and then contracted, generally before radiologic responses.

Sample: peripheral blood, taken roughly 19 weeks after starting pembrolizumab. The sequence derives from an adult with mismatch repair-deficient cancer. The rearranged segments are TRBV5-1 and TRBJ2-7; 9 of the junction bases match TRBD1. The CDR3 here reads CASTGTGSSYEQYF. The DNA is TGCGCCAGCACCGGGACAGGGAGTTCCTACGAGCAGTACTTC. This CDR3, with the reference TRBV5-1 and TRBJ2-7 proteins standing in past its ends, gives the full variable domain KAGVTQTPRYLIKTRGQQVTLSCSPISGHRSVSWYQQTPGQGLQFLFEYFSETQRNKGNFPGRFSGRQFSNSRSEMNVSTLELGDSALYLCASTGTGSSYEQYFGPGTRLTVT.